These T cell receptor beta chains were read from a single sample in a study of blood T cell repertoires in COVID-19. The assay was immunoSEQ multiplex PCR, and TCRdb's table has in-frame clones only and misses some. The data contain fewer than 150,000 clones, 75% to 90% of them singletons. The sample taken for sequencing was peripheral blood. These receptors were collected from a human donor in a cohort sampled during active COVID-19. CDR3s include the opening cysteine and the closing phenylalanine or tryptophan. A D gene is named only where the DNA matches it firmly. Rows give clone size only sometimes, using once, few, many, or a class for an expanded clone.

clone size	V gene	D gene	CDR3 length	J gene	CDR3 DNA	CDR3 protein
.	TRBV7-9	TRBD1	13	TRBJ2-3	TGTGCCAGCAGCCCGGGGACAGCAGATACGCAGTATTTT	CASSPGTADTQYF
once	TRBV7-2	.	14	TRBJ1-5	TGTGCCAGCAGCCGGGATTGGTTGAATCAGCCCCAGCATTTT	CASSRDWLNQPQHF
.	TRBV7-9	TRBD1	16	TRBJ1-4	TGTGCCAGCAGCAAACAGGGGGCGCGGGCTAATGAAAAACTGTTTTTT	CASSKQGARANEKLFF
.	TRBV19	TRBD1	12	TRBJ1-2	TGTGCCAGTAGTAACAGGGGGCTTGGCTACACCTTC	CASSNRGLGYTF
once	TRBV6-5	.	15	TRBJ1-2	TGTGCCAGCAGTTACTCAGGGGGAAGCTCCTATGGCTACACCTTC	CASSYSGGSSYGYTF
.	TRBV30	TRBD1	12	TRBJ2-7	TGTGCCTGTAAACAGGGGGCCTACGAGCAGTACTTC	CACKQGAYEQYF
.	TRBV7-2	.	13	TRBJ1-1	TGTGCCAGCAGCCCCCGGGGCCGGAGGGGAGCTTTCTTT	CASSPRGRRGAFF
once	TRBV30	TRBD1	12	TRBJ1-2	TGTGCCTGGAGTGTAACAGGGGCTGGCTACACCTTC	CAWSVTGAGYTF
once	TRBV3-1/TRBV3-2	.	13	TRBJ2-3	TGTGCCAGCAGCCAAGCTCGGGGATTTACGCAGTATTTT	CASSQARGFTQYF
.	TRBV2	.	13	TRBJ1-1	TGTGCCAGCAGTGTGTTTCAGAACACTGAAGCTTTCTTT	CASSVFQNTEAFF
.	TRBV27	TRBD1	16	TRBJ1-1	TGTGCCAGCAGTGGGACAGGGGGGAAGTTCAGCACTGAAGCTTTCTTT	CASSGTGGKFSTEAFF
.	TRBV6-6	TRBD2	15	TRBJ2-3	TGTGCCAGCAGGGGCGGGAGAGTGGACACAGATACGCAGTATTTT	CASRGGRVDTDTQYF
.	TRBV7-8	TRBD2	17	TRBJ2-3	TGTGCCAGCAGCGTCGGGGTAGCGGGGGCACGCACAGATACGCAGTATTTT	CASSVGVAGARTDTQYF
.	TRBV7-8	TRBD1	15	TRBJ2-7	TGTGCCAGCAGCTTAGATACAGGGGTGTCCTACGAGCAGTACTTC	CASSLDTGVSYEQYF
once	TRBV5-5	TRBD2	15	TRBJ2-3	TGTGCCAGCAGCCCCCTAGCGGGGGTCAGAGATACGCAGTATTTT	CASSPLAGVRDTQYF
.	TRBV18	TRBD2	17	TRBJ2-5	TGTGCCAGCTCACCGGGACTAGCGGGGACCCTACAAGAGACCCAGTACTTC	CASSPGLAGTLQETQYF
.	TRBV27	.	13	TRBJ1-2	TGTGCCAGCAGTTTTAGGGGCTCCTATGGCTACACCTTC	CASSFRGSYGYTF
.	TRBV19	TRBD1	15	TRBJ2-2	TGTGCCAGTAGTCCGGGACAGGGGGCTGCCGGGGAGCTGTTTTTT	CASSPGQGAAGELFF
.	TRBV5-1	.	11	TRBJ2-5	TGCGCCAGCAGCCAGAAAGAGACCCAGTACTTC	CASSQKETQYF
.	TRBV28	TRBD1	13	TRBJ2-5	TGTGCCAGCAGTTCCGGGACAGAAGAGACCCAGTACTTC	CASSSGTEETQYF
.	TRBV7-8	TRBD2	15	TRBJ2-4	TGTGCCAGCAGCCCCTCCCCGGCGGGGGTTTTAGTTCAGTACTTC	CASSPSPAGVLVQYF
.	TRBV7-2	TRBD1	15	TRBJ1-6	TGTGCCAGCGGATTGACAGGGGGCCTTAATTCACCCCTCCACTTT	CASGLTGGLNSPLHF
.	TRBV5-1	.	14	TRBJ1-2	TGCGCCAGCAGCCTCCAGACAGCTGACTATGGCTACACCTTC	CASSLQTADYGYTF
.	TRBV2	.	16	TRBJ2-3	TGTGCCAGCAGTGAAGTCTCGGGACTTCCCACAGATACGCAGTATTTT	CASSEVSGLPTDTQYF
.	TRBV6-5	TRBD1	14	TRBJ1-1	TGTGCCAGCAGGGAGAGGGGGCGCGGGACTGAAGCTTTCTTT	CASRERGRGTEAFF
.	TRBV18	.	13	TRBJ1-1	TGTGCCAGCTCACCGGTCGGGGGAGGCGGGGCTTTCTTT	CASSPVGGGGAFF
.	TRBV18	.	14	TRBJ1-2	TGTGCCAGCTCACCAAGCCAGGATTTAGATGGCTACACCTTC	CASSPSQDLDGYTF
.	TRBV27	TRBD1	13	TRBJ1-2	TGTGCCAGCTCACAGGGGGCAGGGTATGGCTACACCTTC	CASSQGAGYGYTF
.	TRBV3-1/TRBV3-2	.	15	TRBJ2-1	TGTGCCAGCAGCCAAGTGACTCACCCCCCCGATGAGCAGTTCTTC	CASSQVTHPPDEQFF
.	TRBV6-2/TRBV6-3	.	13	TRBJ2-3	TGTGCCAGCAGTTACTCGGCTAGTGGTCGGGAGTATTTT	CASSYSASGREYF
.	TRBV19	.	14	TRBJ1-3	TGTGCCAGTAGTATGCAGGGTGCTGGAAACACCATATATTTT	CASSMQGAGNTIYF
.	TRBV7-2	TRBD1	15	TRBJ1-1	TGTGCCAGCAGCTTACCGGGACAGCCGAACACTGAAGCTTTCTTT	CASSLPGQPNTEAFF
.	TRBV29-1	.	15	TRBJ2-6	TGCAGCGTTGGATCGTCGGGGTATGGGGCCAACGTCCTGACTTTC	CSVGSSGYGANVLTF
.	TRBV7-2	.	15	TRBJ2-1	TGTGCCAGCAGCCCCGACGGGGTGAGCTACAATGAGCAGTTCTTC	CASSPDGVSYNEQFF
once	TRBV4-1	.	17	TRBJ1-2	TGCGCCAGCAGCCAAGTGGGGGGGGGCAGGGAAAACTATGGCTACACCTTC	CASSQVGGGRENYGYTF
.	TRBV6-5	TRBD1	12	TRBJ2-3	TGTGCCAGCAGGCAGGACAGGGGAACGCAGTATTTT	CASRQDRGTQYF
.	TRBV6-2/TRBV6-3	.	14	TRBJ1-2	TGTGCCAGCAGTTACGACAGGCCGAACTATGGCTACACCTTC	CASSYDRPNYGYTF
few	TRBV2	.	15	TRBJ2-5	TGTGCCAGCAGGGAATCCACAGGGTACCAAGAGACCCAGTACTTC	CASRESTGYQETQYF
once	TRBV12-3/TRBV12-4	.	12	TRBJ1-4	TGTGCCAGCAGTTTGACAGTAGAAAAACTGTTTTTT	CASSLTVEKLFF
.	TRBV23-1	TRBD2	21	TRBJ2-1	TGCGCCAGCAGTCACCCCCGGGGGACGACTAGCGGGAAGAGCTCCTACAATGAGCAGTTCTTC	CASSHPRGTTSGKSSYNEQFF
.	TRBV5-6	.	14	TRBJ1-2	TGTGCCAGCAGCCCCGTGGACAGAAACTATGGCTACACCTTC	CASSPVDRNYGYTF
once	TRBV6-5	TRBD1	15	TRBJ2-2	TGTGCCAGCATTCTCCCGGGACAGTCCGCCGGGGAGCTGTTTTTT	CASILPGQSAGELFF
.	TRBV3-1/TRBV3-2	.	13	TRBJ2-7	TGTGCCAGCAGTCCAAGAACTCTGAGGGAGCAGTACTTC	CASSPRTLREQYF
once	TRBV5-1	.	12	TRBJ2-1	TGCGCCAGCAGCGCCCAGGGGGGTGAGCAGTTCTTC	CASSAQGGEQFF
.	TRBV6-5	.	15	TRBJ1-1	TGTGCCAGCAACTTACCTGGCCTGCAAGCGGTACGAGCTTTCTTT	CASNLPGLQAVRAFF
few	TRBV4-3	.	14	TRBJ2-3	TGCGCCAGCAGCCCTACCGTAGTTACAGATACGCAGTATTTT	CASSPTVVTDTQYF
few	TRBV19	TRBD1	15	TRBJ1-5	TGTGCCAGTAGTATTTCCAGGGGGATGGGTCAGCCCCAGCATTTT	CASSISRGMGQPQHF
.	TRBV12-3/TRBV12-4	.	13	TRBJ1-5	TGTGCCAGCAGACTTGCCGGTCAGGGGCCCCAGCATTTT	CASRLAGQGPQHF
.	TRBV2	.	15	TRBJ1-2	TGTGCCAGCCGCTCCCGGGGGGAAGCTAACTATGGCTACACCTTC	CASRSRGEANYGYTF
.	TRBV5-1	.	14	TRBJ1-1	TGCGCCAGCAGCTTGGACGGGTCAAACACTGAAGCTTTCTTT	CASSLDGSNTEAFF
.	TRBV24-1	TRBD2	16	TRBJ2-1	TGTGCCACCAGTGATTTAAGTCTAGCGGGGGTTATGGGGCAGTTCTTC	CATSDLSLAGVMGQFF
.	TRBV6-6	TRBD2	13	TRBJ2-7	TGTGCCAGCAGTTATGGACTAGCATCCGAGCAGTACTTC	CASSYGLASEQYF
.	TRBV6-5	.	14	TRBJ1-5	TGTGCCAGCGCCCCCTACTCTGGCAATCAGCCCCAGCATTTT	CASAPYSGNQPQHF
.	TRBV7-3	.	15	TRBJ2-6	TGTGCCAGCAGCTTGGTCGGCTCTGGGGCCAACGTCCTGACTTTC	CASSLVGSGANVLTF
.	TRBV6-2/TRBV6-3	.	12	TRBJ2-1	TGTGCCAGCAGTTTAGTATACAATGAGCAGTTCTTC	CASSLVYNEQFF